These T cell receptor beta chains were read from a single sample in a study of Ad26.COV2.S vaccination and SARS-CoV-2 variants. The protocol was immunoSEQ multiplex PCR, while the TCRdb copy is restricted to in-frame clones and leaves out a portion. The data hold 300,000 to 400,000 clones, with about 90% observed a single time. This specimen was peripheral blood, taken in a trial of Ad26.COV2.S vaccine versus placebo. These receptors originate from a person between 18 and 60 years old who received the Ad26.COV2.S COVID-19 vaccine or a placebo. The CDR3 runs from the conserved cysteine through the conserved F or W. D genes are given only for firm matches. The listing skips clone size in some rows; elsewhere it reads once, few, many or a size class.

d_gene: TRBD2; v_gene: TRBV15; abundance: -; len: 15; j_gene: TRBJ2-3; CDR3nt: TGTGCCACCAGCCGAATGGGACTAGACAGAGATACGCAGTATTTT; CDR3aa: CATSRMGLDRDTQYF
d_gene: -; v_gene: TRBV19; abundance: -; len: 14; j_gene: TRBJ1-2; CDR3nt: TGTGCCAGTAAGGTAGCTGTAGGAGGGAGGGGCTACACCTTC; CDR3aa: CASKVAVGGRGYTF
d_gene: -; v_gene: TRBV18; abundance: -; len: 16; j_gene: TRBJ1-2; CDR3nt: TGTGCCAGCTCACCTGGACAGTTTGGAGTTAACTATGGCTACACCTTC; CDR3aa: CASSPGQFGVNYGYTF
d_gene: -; v_gene: TRBV19; abundance: -; len: 15; j_gene: TRBJ1-2; CDR3nt: TGTGCCAGTAGTCCCCCGCACAGGAGGGGATATGGCTACACCTTC; CDR3aa: CASSPPHRRGYGYTF
d_gene: TRBD2; v_gene: TRBV7-9; abundance: -; len: 15; j_gene: TRBJ2-1; CDR3nt: TGTGCCAGCAGCCTTCTAGCGGGAGTCTACAATGAGCAGTTCTTC; CDR3aa: CASSLLAGVYNEQFF
d_gene: -; v_gene: TRBV7-9; abundance: -; len: 15; j_gene: TRBJ2-3; CDR3nt: TGTGCCAGCAGCTTAGTGTCAGCTGCTGCAGATACGCAGTATTTT; CDR3aa: CASSLVSAAADTQYF
d_gene: TRBD1; v_gene: TRBV15; abundance: -; len: 15; j_gene: TRBJ2-7; CDR3nt: TGTGCCACCAGCAGAGCGGACAGGGGCAACTACGAGCAGTACTTC; CDR3aa: CATSRADRGNYEQYF
d_gene: -; v_gene: TRBV6-2/TRBV6-3; abundance: -; len: 16; j_gene: TRBJ1-1; CDR3nt: TGTGCCAGCAGTATGGAAGGGGACCAGGCGGTACGAGAAGCTTTCTTT; CDR3aa: CASSMEGDQAVREAFF
d_gene: TRBD1; v_gene: TRBV12-3/TRBV12-4; abundance: -; len: 12; j_gene: TRBJ1-2; CDR3nt: TGTGCCAGCAGTCCGACAGGGCCTGGCTACACCTTC; CDR3aa: CASSPTGPGYTF
d_gene: TRBD2; v_gene: TRBV7-9; abundance: -; len: 17; j_gene: TRBJ2-1; CDR3nt: TGTGCCAGCAGCTTATACCCGACTAGCGGGGATTACAATGAGCAGTTCTTC; CDR3aa: CASSLYPTSGDYNEQFF
d_gene: -; v_gene: TRBV5-6; abundance: -; len: 12; j_gene: TRBJ2-1; CDR3nt: TGTGCCAGCAGCGAGCCGGGAAATGAGCAGTTCTTC; CDR3aa: CASSEPGNEQFF
d_gene: -; v_gene: TRBV4-1; abundance: -; len: 16; j_gene: TRBJ2-5; CDR3nt: TGCGCCAGCAGCCAGGATATTCAGAGGGTTCGCGAGACCCAGTACTTC; CDR3aa: CASSQDIQRVRETQYF
d_gene: TRBD1; v_gene: TRBV19; abundance: -; len: 13; j_gene: TRBJ1-1; CDR3nt: TGTGCCAGTAGTTGGACAGGGCCCACTGAAGCTTTCTTT; CDR3aa: CASSWTGPTEAFF
d_gene: -; v_gene: TRBV28; abundance: -; len: 13; j_gene: TRBJ1-3; CDR3nt: TGTGCCAGCTGGTCGGGCTTGGGAAACACCATATATTTT; CDR3aa: CASWSGLGNTIYF
d_gene: -; v_gene: TRBV7-2; abundance: -; len: 14; j_gene: TRBJ1-2; CDR3nt: TGTGCCCACAGTCCGGGGGGGACAACCTATGGCTACACCTTC; CDR3aa: CAHSPGGTTYGYTF
d_gene: -; v_gene: TRBV6-2/TRBV6-3; abundance: -; len: 18; j_gene: TRBJ2-6; CDR3nt: TGTGCCAGCAGTTACAGGGCAGGGCCGACCACTGGGGCCAACGTCCTGACTTTC; CDR3aa: CASSYRAGPTTGANVLTF
d_gene: TRBD2; v_gene: TRBV11-3; abundance: -; len: 15; j_gene: TRBJ2-1; CDR3nt: TGTGCCAGCAGCTTTCGACTAGCGGGAGTCGATGAGCAGTTCTTC; CDR3aa: CASSFRLAGVDEQFF
d_gene: -; v_gene: TRBV27; abundance: -; len: 13; j_gene: TRBJ2-5; CDR3nt: TGTGCCAGCAGTTTAGGGGAACCGGAGACCCAGTACTTC; CDR3aa: CASSLGEPETQYF
d_gene: -; v_gene: TRBV7-8; abundance: -; len: 11; j_gene: TRBJ2-1; CDR3nt: TGTGCCAGCAGCCCTCTCCATGAGCAGTTCTTC; CDR3aa: CASSPLHEQFF
d_gene: -; v_gene: TRBV19; abundance: once; len: 12; j_gene: TRBJ1-1; CDR3nt: TGTGCCACCACCGAGGGCATCACTGAAGCTTTCTTT; CDR3aa: CATTEGITEAFF
d_gene: TRBD2; v_gene: TRBV4-2; abundance: -; len: 16; j_gene: TRBJ2-1; CDR3nt: TGTGCCAGCAGCCAACCGGGGACTAGCGGAGGCAATGAGCAGTTCTTC; CDR3aa: CASSQPGTSGGNEQFF
d_gene: TRBD1; v_gene: TRBV5-8; abundance: once; len: 16; j_gene: TRBJ2-1; CDR3nt: TGTGCCAGCAGCCAGGGCGACAGGGTGGGGTACAATGAGCAGTTCTTC; CDR3aa: CASSQGDRVGYNEQFF
d_gene: TRBD1; v_gene: TRBV18; abundance: -; len: 17; j_gene: TRBJ1-5; CDR3nt: TGTGCCAGCTCACCAAACCACCTTCCAGGGGGGAATCAGCCCCAGCATTTT; CDR3aa: CASSPNHLPGGNQPQHF
d_gene: -; v_gene: TRBV7-8; abundance: -; len: 11; j_gene: TRBJ2-1; CDR3nt: TGTGCCAGCAGCCCCCTTGGGGGGCAGTTCTTC; CDR3aa: CASSPLGGQFF
d_gene: -; v_gene: TRBV6-5; abundance: -; len: 13; j_gene: TRBJ1-1; CDR3nt: TGTGCCAGCAGCGCGATTGGGAAGACTGAAGCTTTCTTT; CDR3aa: CASSAIGKTEAFF
d_gene: -; v_gene: TRBV3-1/TRBV3-2; abundance: -; len: 18; j_gene: TRBJ2-6; CDR3nt: TGTGCCAGCAGCCGTGGATGGGGGGCGACTTCAGGGGCCAACGTCCTGACTTTC; CDR3aa: CASSRGWGATSGANVLTF
d_gene: -; v_gene: TRBV18; abundance: -; len: 14; j_gene: TRBJ1-1; CDR3nt: TGTGCCAGCTCTCCCATTAGAGGAAACACTGAAGCTTTCTTT; CDR3aa: CASSPIRGNTEAFF
d_gene: -; v_gene: TRBV27; abundance: -; len: 14; j_gene: TRBJ1-2; CDR3nt: TGTGCCAGCAGTTTAAACCCCAGGTCCTATGGCTACACCTTC; CDR3aa: CASSLNPRSYGYTF
d_gene: -; v_gene: TRBV4-1; abundance: -; len: 14; j_gene: TRBJ1-1; CDR3nt: TGCGCCAGCAGCCACTATAACAAAAACACTGAAGCTTTCTTT; CDR3aa: CASSHYNKNTEAFF
d_gene: -; v_gene: TRBV7-2; abundance: -; len: 17; j_gene: TRBJ2-3; CDR3nt: TGTGCCAGCAGAGCTTATTTAGTGGGACTTGACACAGATACGCAGTATTTT; CDR3aa: CASRAYLVGLDTDTQYF
d_gene: -; v_gene: TRBV7-7; abundance: -; len: 14; j_gene: TRBJ1-4; CDR3nt: TGTGCCAGCAGCCCCGGGGGCGCGAGTGAAAAACTGTTTTTT; CDR3aa: CASSPGGASEKLFF
d_gene: TRBD2; v_gene: TRBV7-2; abundance: -; len: 15; j_gene: TRBJ2-3; CDR3nt: TGTGCCAGCAGCTCCCAAAGCTTAGCGGGGAGAACGCAGTATTTT; CDR3aa: CASSSQSLAGRTQYF
d_gene: TRBD1; v_gene: TRBV2; abundance: -; len: 15; j_gene: TRBJ2-1; CDR3nt: TGTGCCAGCAGCCTAGACAGGGGGGCCTACAATGAGCAGTTCTTC; CDR3aa: CASSLDRGAYNEQFF
d_gene: -; v_gene: TRBV29-1; abundance: -; len: 14; j_gene: TRBJ1-2; CDR3nt: TGCAGCGTTGACACCCCGGGCCGCAACTATGGCTACACCTTC; CDR3aa: CSVDTPGRNYGYTF
d_gene: -; v_gene: TRBV3-1/TRBV3-2; abundance: -; len: 14; j_gene: TRBJ1-4; CDR3nt: TGTGCCAGCAGCCAGCCCGGTGGACCGGCGGTGCTGTTTTTT; CDR3aa: CASSQPGGPAVLFF
d_gene: -; v_gene: TRBV5-1; abundance: -; len: 14; j_gene: TRBJ2-5; CDR3nt: TGCGCCAGCAGCCGGGAGCTGAGGGGAGAGACCCAGTACTTC; CDR3aa: CASSRELRGETQYF
d_gene: TRBD2; v_gene: TRBV7-9; abundance: -; len: 16; j_gene: TRBJ2-1; CDR3nt: TGTGCCAGCAGCTTAAGGAAGCGGGAGATCAGAGATGAGCAGTTCTTC; CDR3aa: CASSLRKREIRDEQFF
d_gene: -; v_gene: TRBV11-2; abundance: few; len: 14; j_gene: TRBJ1-6; CDR3nt: TGTGCCAGCAGCTTAGAGGCATGGACTTCACCCCTCCACTTT; CDR3aa: CASSLEAWTSPLHF
d_gene: -; v_gene: TRBV4-2; abundance: -; len: 20; j_gene: TRBJ2-4; CDR3nt: TGTGCCAGCAGCCAAGAAACGGGGGGCGGGGTTACTCTAGCCAAAAACATTCAGTACTTC; CDR3aa: CASSQETGGGVTLAKNIQYF
d_gene: -; v_gene: TRBV7-9; abundance: once; len: 12; j_gene: TRBJ2-7; CDR3nt: TGTGCCAGCAGCTACCGTACTGGCGAGCAGTACTTC; CDR3aa: CASSYRTGEQYF
d_gene: -; v_gene: TRBV7-2; abundance: -; len: 13; j_gene: TRBJ1-1; CDR3nt: TGTGCCAGCAACGATTTTTGGGACACTGAAGCTTTCTTT; CDR3aa: CASNDFWDTEAFF
d_gene: -; v_gene: TRBV6-6; abundance: -; len: 16; j_gene: TRBJ1-1; CDR3nt: TGTGCCAGCAGTTACTCGACAACAGCCATGAACACTGAAGCTTTCTTT; CDR3aa: CASSYSTTAMNTEAFF
d_gene: -; v_gene: TRBV9; abundance: -; len: 12; j_gene: TRBJ2-7; CDR3nt: TGTGCCAGCAGCGTAGATGGCTACGAGCAGTACTTC; CDR3aa: CASSVDGYEQYF
d_gene: -; v_gene: TRBV2; abundance: -; len: 15; j_gene: TRBJ1-2; CDR3nt: TGTGCCAGCCGGCTTACAAGTGGGTTTAACTATGGCTACACCTTC; CDR3aa: CASRLTSGFNYGYTF
d_gene: TRBD1; v_gene: TRBV7-2; abundance: -; len: 16; j_gene: TRBJ1-1; CDR3nt: TGTGCCAGCAGCTCAAATCGACAGGGCTTGAACACTGAAGCTTTCTTT; CDR3aa: CASSSNRQGLNTEAFF
d_gene: -; v_gene: TRBV15; abundance: large; len: 13; j_gene: TRBJ2-5; CDR3nt: TGTGCCACCAGCAGATTTGGGGGGGAGACCCAGTACTTC; CDR3aa: CATSRFGGETQYF
d_gene: -; v_gene: TRBV7-8; abundance: few; len: 13; j_gene: TRBJ2-7; CDR3nt: TGTGCCAGCAGCTTAGAGGCTATCTACGAGCAGTACTTC; CDR3aa: CASSLEAIYEQYF
d_gene: TRBD1; v_gene: TRBV5-6; abundance: -; len: 18; j_gene: TRBJ2-1; CDR3nt: TGTGCCAGCAGCTTAGGGGCCGGGACAGGGGACGTGAACAATGAGCAGTTCTTC; CDR3aa: CASSLGAGTGDVNNEQFF
d_gene: -; v_gene: TRBV7-9; abundance: -; len: 17; j_gene: TRBJ2-1; CDR3nt: TGTGCCAGCAGCTCCACTCAGGGGCGGATGAATACGAATGAGCAGTTCTTC; CDR3aa: CASSSTQGRMNTNEQFF
d_gene: -; v_gene: TRBV5-5; abundance: -; len: 13; j_gene: TRBJ1-1; CDR3nt: TGTGCCAGCAGCCAGACGCGGCAGGGGGAAGCTTTCTTT; CDR3aa: CASSQTRQGEAFF
d_gene: -; v_gene: TRBV4-3; abundance: -; len: 18; j_gene: TRBJ2-1; CDR3nt: TGCGCCAGCAGCCAAGAAGGGCGAGCGCTATATGCCTACAATGAGCAGTTCTTC; CDR3aa: CASSQEGRALYAYNEQFF
d_gene: -; v_gene: TRBV7-3; abundance: -; len: 14; j_gene: TRBJ2-1; CDR3nt: TGTGCCAGCGGGGGGACCCGACAAAACAATGAGCAGTTCTTC; CDR3aa: CASGGTRQNNEQFF
d_gene: TRBD2; v_gene: TRBV10-3; abundance: -; len: 17; j_gene: TRBJ2-1; CDR3nt: TGTGCCATCAGTGACCCAGGGACTATCGACTCCTACAATGAGCAGTTCTTC; CDR3aa: CAISDPGTIDSYNEQFF
d_gene: -; v_gene: TRBV7-9; abundance: few; len: 15; j_gene: TRBJ1-5; CDR3nt: TGTGCCAGCAGCCCGACGGGGGATAGCAATCAGCCCCAGCATTTT; CDR3aa: CASSPTGDSNQPQHF
d_gene: -; v_gene: TRBV2; abundance: -; len: 16; j_gene: TRBJ1-4; CDR3nt: TGTGCCAGCAGTGATCCTACAGGGTCCGGCGATGAAAAACTGTTTTTT; CDR3aa: CASSDPTGSGDEKLFF